These 25 T cell receptor beta chains share one sample of origin, sequenced in a study of shared clonotypes between healthy human individuals. This table comes from immunoSEQ multiplex PCR, and its TCRdb copy is limited to in-frame clones, with some not included. In the table there are 400,000 to 600,000 clones, around 79% of which are singletons. The sequencing sample was made of PBMCs. These receptors all come from a woman aged 35 to 49 in good health. Some clones in this sample may be carry-over from other donors' samples.

The chain has TRBV10-3 and TRBJ2-7, with D possibly being TRBD1 (5 bases). The germline gives CDR1 ENHRY, CDR2 SYGVKD. V lost 10 bases and J 5 bases, leaving 21 bases between the germline ends. CDR3 length equals 14 residues. CDR3 bases: TGTGCCACCGCCCCAGCAGGGATTCTCAACGAGCAGTACTTC. Protein: CATAPAGILNEQYF.

The gene calls are TRBV6-5 and TRBJ2-7; 11 bases line up with TRBD2. Germline V lookup: CDR1 MNHEY, CDR2 SVGAGI. Unmatched junction bases numbered 5, after V lost 8 bases and J lost 2 bases. CDR3 length: 14 amino acids. The CDR3 region is CASSGTSGTYEQYF. CDR3 nucleotide sequence: TGTGCCAGCTCCGGGACTAGCGGAACCTACGAGCAGTACTTC.

This chain links TRBV5-1 with TRBJ1-3, with D possibly TRBD1 on 5 matching bases. V lost 0 bases, J lost 3 bases, and 13 bases lay in between. Germline V gene lookup returns CDR1 SGHRS and CDR2 YFSETQ. CDR3 length: 16 residues. CDR3 DNA sequence: TGCGCCAGCAGCTTGGCCGTAGGGGAGGTTGGAAACACCATATATTTT. Encoded protein: CASSLAVGEVGNTIYF. Full variable domain (remainder filled in from reference TRBV5-1 and TRBJ1-3): KAGVTQTPRYLIKTRGQQVTLSCSPISGHRSVSWYQQTPGQGLQFLFEYFSETQRNKGNFPGRFSGRQFSNSRSEMNVSTLELGDSALYLCASSLAVGEVGNTIYFGEGSWLTVV.

This chain uses TRBV7-9 with TRBJ2-7, with a tentative D call TRBD1 (6 bases). There are 15 residues in the CDR3. The germline gives CDR1 SEHNR, CDR2 FQNEAQ (reference sequence). The V end lost 1 base, the J end lost 3 bases, and 13 bases lay between the germline ends. The CDR3 loop reads CASSLVARGVYEQYF. In DNA form, the CDR3 reads TGTGCCAGCAGCTTAGTCGCCAGGGGAGTCTACGAGCAGTACTTC.

The chain uses TRBV11-3 and TRBJ2-5; the match to TRBD1 covers 9 bases. The CDR3 consists of 15 residues. J was trimmed by 4 bases and V by 1 base; bases with no gene match: 4. Germline V gene sequence: CDR1 SGHNT, CDR2 YENEEA. The CDR3: CASSLGTGEGETQYF. In DNA, the CDR3 is TGTGCCAGCAGCTTAGGGACAGGGGAGGGAGAGACCCAGTACTTC. Combining the CDR3 with reference TRBV11-3 and TRBJ2-5 gives the whole variable domain EAGVVQSPRYKIIEKKQPVAFWCNPISGHNTLYWYLQNLGQGPELLIRYENEEAVDDSQLPKDRFSAERLKGVDSTLKIQPAELGDSAVYLCASSLGTGEGETQYFGPGTRLLVL.

Concerning this clone itself: This may be a read error: a much more frequent sequence differs by one nucleotide. The chain couples TRBV9 to TRBJ2-1; 7 bases fit TRBD2. The CDR3 spans 15 residues. Germline V gene lookup returns CDR1 SGDLS and CDR2 YYNGEE. V dropped 3 bases and J dropped 0; count of bases not matched to a gene: 3. The CDR3: CASSASGNSYNEQFF. CDR3 bases: TGTGCCAGCAGCGCTAGCGGCAACTCCTACAATGAGCAGTTCTTC.

The chain is built from TRBV10-1 and TRBJ1-5; possibly TRBD1 for D (6 bases). The CDR3 contains 15 residues. The V gene lost 4 bases and the J gene lost 7 bases, with 17 bases spanning the gap. Germline loops: CDR1 WNHNN, CDR2 SYGVQD (reference sequence). CDR3 sequence: CASSVPIWGLQPQHF. The CDR3 coding sequence is TGCGCCAGCAGTGTGCCTATATGGGGGCTCCAGCCCCAGCATTTT.

The chain employs TRBV19 and TRBJ2-2; 9 bases match TRBD2. The CDR3 length is 19 residues. The germline CDR1 and CDR2 sequences are LNHDA and SQIVND (reference sequence). The ends lost 3 bases at V and 2 bases at J; junction bases unmatched: 13. This CDR3 reads CASSMDRRAGTSNTGELFF. The CDR3 coding sequence is TGTGCCAGTAGTATGGATAGGAGGGCCGGGACTAGCAACACCGGGGAGCTGTTTTTT. Full variable domain (missing parts from reference TRBV19 and TRBJ2-2): DGGITQSPKYLFRKEGQNVTLSCEQNLNHDAMYWYRQDPGQGLRLIYYSQIVNDFQKGDIAEGYSVSREKKESFPLTVTSAQKNPTAFYLCASSMDRRAGTSNTGELFFGEGSRLTVL.

Only a few counts were recorded for this clone. The chain links TRBV7-2 to TRBJ2-7; 10 nucleotides match TRBD2. J gave up 2 bases and V 3 bases, and 1 base lay outside the gene matches. The CDR3 is 14 amino acids. Germline-derived CDR1 and CDR2 are SGHTA and FQGNSA. The chain's CDR3 is CASSFTSGTYEQYF. DNA for the CDR3: TGTGCCAGCAGCTTCACTAGCGGGACCTACGAGCAGTACTTC.

This clone was picked up one time. J is TRBJ2-7 and V is TRBV4-1; D not resolved. This CDR3 is 16 amino acids long. In germline, CDR1 is MGHRA, CDR2 YSYEKL. Trimming stripped 2 bases from V and 0 bases from J, with 14 bases between. The chain's CDR3 is CASSQLSKAYSYEQYF. CDR3 DNA sequence: TGCGCCAGCAGCCAACTGTCTAAAGCGTACTCCTACGAGCAGTACTTC.

The chain is built from TRBV19 and TRBJ2-7, with D maybe TRBD1 (5 bases). The CDR3 is 13 residues long. Between the trimmed V and J ends, which lost 3 bases and 6 bases, there was a span of 12 bases. Germline loops: CDR1 LNHDA, CDR2 SQIVND (reference sequence). CDR3 nucleotides: TGTGCCAGTAGTATGGGGCAGTGGGGCGAGCAGTACTTC. This encodes CASSMGQWGEQYF.

V usage is TRBV5-8 and J usage is TRBJ1-3; D is unclear. Germline lookup yields CDR1 SGHTS and CDR2 YDEGEE. V lost 0 bases, J lost 4 bases, and 8 bases lay in between. This CDR3 region has 14 residues. The CDR3 loop reads CASSLGHRGNTIYF. The CDR3 DNA follows: TGTGCCAGCAGCTTGGGACATCGGGGAAACACCATATATTTT.

This rearrangement joins TRBV11-3 to TRBJ2-1, with 8 bases identical to TRBD1. The germline CDR1 and CDR2 sequences are SGHNT and YENEEA. The CDR3 extends over 20 amino acids. V dropped 1 base and J dropped 6; count of bases not matched to a gene: 20. CDR3 protein: CASSLGDPFLLDRAGNEQFF. DNA for the CDR3: TGTGCCAGCAGCTTAGGTGACCCTTTCCTATTGGACAGGGCGGGCAATGAGCAGTTCTTC.

The rearrangement uses TRBV19 and TRBJ1-4; D ambiguous. The germline V gene has CDR1 LNHDA and CDR2 SQIVND (reference sequence). The CDR3 is made up of 15 amino acids. Trimming stripped 5 bases from V and 3 bases from J, with 13 bases between. Here the CDR3 reads CASSLGPAANEKLFF. Here the CDR3 DNA reads TGTGCCAGTAGTTTAGGACCAGCGGCTAATGAAAAACTGTTTTTT.

V and J are TRBV28 and TRBJ1-4; D call uncertain. The CDR3 loop spans 15 amino acids. Germline V CDR1 and CDR2: MDHEN, SYDVKM. V shed 10 bases and J shed 2 bases, with 17 bases lying between them. The CDR3 loop reads CAISTPTRTNEKLFF. Here the CDR3 DNA reads TGTGCCATCTCCACTCCGACTAGGACTAATGAAAAACTGTTTTTT.

V gene TRBV28 combines with J gene TRBJ2-1; 10 nucleotides match TRBD2. Trimming removed 8 bases from V and 3 bases from J; junction bases left unmatched: 4. This CDR3 comprises 14 residues. Germline V lookup: CDR1 MDHEN, CDR2 SYDVKM. CDR3 DNA sequence: TGTGCCAGCGCAACTAGCGGGGTCTACAATGAGCAGTTCTTC. Translation gives CASATSGVYNEQFF.

The V and J genes are TRBV7-9 and TRBJ2-2; 9 nucleotides agree with TRBD1. The germline CDR1 and CDR2 sequences are SEHNR and FQNEAQ (reference sequence). V shed 6 bases, J shed 4 bases, and the junction held 9 bases outside the gene matches. This CDR3 has 16 residues. The CDR3 coding sequence is TGTGCCAGCAGTCGTACAGGGGGCCGTGGCACCGGGGAGCTGTTTTTT. Translated, it gives CASSRTGGRGTGELFF.

Here the CDR3 DNA reads TGTGCCAGCAGCTTGTGGCTAGCGGGAGCGGCAGATACGCAGTATTTT. Encoded protein: CASSLWLAGAADTQYF. The V gene is TRBV5-4, the J gene TRBJ2-3, with TRBD2 matching 10 bases. Germline CDR1 is SGHNT and CDR2 is YYREEE (reference sequence). The V segment lost 1 base and the J segment 4 bases; nucleotides outside the gene matches: 6. This CDR3 is built from 16 residues.

This chain uses TRBV19 with TRBJ2-1; TRBD2 matches 8 bases. CDR1 LNHDA and CDR2 SQIVND come from the germline V gene (reference sequence). CDR3 size: 15 residues. V lost 7 bases, J lost 8 bases, and 13 bases stayed unmatched. The CDR3 reads CASTFGGRLHDEQFF. The CDR3 DNA reads as TGTGCCAGTACTTTTGGCGGGAGGCTGCACGATGAGCAGTTCTTC.

This clone was counted a few times. The chain recombines TRBV2 with TRBJ1-1, with 8 bases that match TRBD1. The CDR3 sequence is 16 residues long. Germline assignment: CDR1 SNHLY and CDR2 FYNNEI. V trimming: 4 bases; J trimming: 1 base; junction bases outside the gene matches: 8. The CDR3 nucleotides read TGTGCCAGCAGTGTGAAGGAGGGACAGGCGAACACTGAAGCTTTCTTT. Translated: CASSVKEGQANTEAFF.

This clone was counted at least ten times. The chain carries TRBV7-9 and TRBJ1-5; no reliable D call. This CDR3 comprises 12 residues. Looked up from germline, CDR1 is SEHNR and CDR2 is FQNEAQ (reference sequence). V shed 5 bases and J shed 5 bases, with 7 bases lying between them. DNA of the CDR3: TGTGCCAGCAGCCGCCAGGATCAGCCCCAGCATTTT. This sequence encodes CASSRQDQPQHF.

This clone was detected only a few times. This chain joins TRBV18 and TRBJ2-5; the match to TRBD1 covers 9 bases. V lost 1 base and J lost 1; bases outside the gene matches: 1. CDR3 length equals 15 residues. Germline V gives CDR1 KGHSH, CDR2 LQKENI. CDR3 amino acids: CASSPRDRAQETQYF. The DNA for the CDR3 is TGTGCCAGCTCACCACGGGACAGGGCCCAAGAGACCCAGTACTTC.

About this clone itself: Other DNA sequences in the same sample also yield this CDR3. The chain couples TRBV5-1 to TRBJ2-3; TRBD2 is a possible D gene (5 bases). The CDR3 loop spans 14 amino acids. Germline V gene sequence: CDR1 SGHRS, CDR2 YFSETQ. V was trimmed by 1 base and J by 5 bases, leaving 11 bases between them. The CDR3 DNA is TGCGCCAGCAGCTTGCTGCTAGCAGGAGATACGCAGTATTTT. It translates to CASSLLLAGDTQYF.

The chain links TRBV10-3 to TRBJ1-5; weak D call: TRBD1 (5 bases). Germline V gene data show CDR1 as ENHRY and CDR2 as SYGVKD. The CDR3 consists of 13 residues. V lost 9 bases, J lost 5 bases, and 14 bases lay in between. The CDR3 coding sequence is TGTGCCATTCAGGGACGAGGAGATCAGCCCCAGCATTTT. Encoded protein: CAIQGRGDQPQHF.

This chain connects TRBV6-1 to TRBJ1-1; TRBD1 matches 7 bases. The CDR3 has 15 amino acids. The V and J ends lost 1 base and 1 base, in that order; junction bases with no gene match: 3. Germline CDR1 is MNHNS and CDR2 is SASEGT. CDR3 DNA: TGTGCCAGCAGTGAAGGCCGACAGGGGAACACTGAAGCTTTCTTT. Translating it yields CASSEGRQGNTEAFF.